The present T cell receptor (beta chain) was sequenced within a study of cytomegalovirus exposure and HLA in healthy donors. Deletions cut 5 bases from V and 5 bases from J, with 22 bases between. CDR3 length: 16 amino acids. CDR1 is MDHEN, CDR2 SYDVKM, per germline. The study's findings and limits: It is likely that the observed cluster of highly shared sequence variants was a sequencing artifact. The later analysis indicated that the majority of CMV-associated TCR beta chains appeared HLA-restricted. The authors assumed roughly uniform sequencing depth across donors for presence/absence analyses.

This cohort consisted of healthy bone marrow donors. Concerning this clone itself: Its cognate antigen is unknown.

Use of 60 Vbeta and 13 Jbeta primers characterized the PCR. The method was immunoSEQ multiplex PCR; TCRdb's version includes in-frame clones alone and lacks a portion of them. Here the sample spans approximately 99,000 clones, roughly two thirds being singletons. The origin of this receptor is a man aged 40-49 years in good health and CMV-seronegative. This chain joins TRBV28 and TRBJ2-7; D is possibly TRBD2 (5 bases). The sample was PBMCs. The CDR3 loop reads CASSPPPGSDGHEQYF. CDR3 coding DNA: TGTGCCAGCAGTCCACCTCCGGGATCCGATGGCCACGAGCAGTACTTC.